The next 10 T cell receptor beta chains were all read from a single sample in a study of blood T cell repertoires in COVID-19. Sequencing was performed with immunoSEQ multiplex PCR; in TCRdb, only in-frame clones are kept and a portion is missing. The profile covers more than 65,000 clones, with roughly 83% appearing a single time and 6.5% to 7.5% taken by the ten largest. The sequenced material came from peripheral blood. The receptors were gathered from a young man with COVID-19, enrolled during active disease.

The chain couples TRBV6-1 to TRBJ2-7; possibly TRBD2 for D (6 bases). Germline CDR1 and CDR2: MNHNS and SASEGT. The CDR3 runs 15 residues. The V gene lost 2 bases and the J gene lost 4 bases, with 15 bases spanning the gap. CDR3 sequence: CASSEWDSRTYEQYF. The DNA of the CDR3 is TGTGCCAGCAGTGAATGGGACTCCCGAACGTACGAGCAGTACTTC.

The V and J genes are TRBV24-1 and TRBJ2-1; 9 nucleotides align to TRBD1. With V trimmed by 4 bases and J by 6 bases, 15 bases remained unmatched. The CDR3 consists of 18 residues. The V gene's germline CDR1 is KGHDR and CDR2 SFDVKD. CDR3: CATSDQKPGQGTLNEQFF. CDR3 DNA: TGTGCCACCAGTGACCAAAAACCGGGACAGGGCACCCTCAATGAGCAGTTCTTC.

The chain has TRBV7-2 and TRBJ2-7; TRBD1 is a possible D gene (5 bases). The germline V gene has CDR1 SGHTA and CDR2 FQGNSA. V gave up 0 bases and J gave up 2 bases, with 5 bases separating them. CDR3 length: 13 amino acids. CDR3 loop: CASSLAGAYEQYF. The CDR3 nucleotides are TGTGCCAGCAGCTTAGCAGGGGCCTACGAGCAGTACTTC. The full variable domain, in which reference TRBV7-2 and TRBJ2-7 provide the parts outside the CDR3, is GAGVSQSPSNKVTEKGKDVELRCDPISGHTALYWYRQSLGQGLEFLIYFQGNSAPDKSGLPSDRFSAERTGGSVSTLTIQRTQQEDSAVYLCASSLAGAYEQYFGPGTRLTVT.

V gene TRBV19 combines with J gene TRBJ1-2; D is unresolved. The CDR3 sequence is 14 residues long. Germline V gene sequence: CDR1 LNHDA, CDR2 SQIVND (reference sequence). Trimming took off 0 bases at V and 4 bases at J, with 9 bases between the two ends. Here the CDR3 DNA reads TGTGCCAGTAGTATAGATCGCACAGTCTATGGCTACACCTTC. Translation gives CASSIDRTVYGYTF.

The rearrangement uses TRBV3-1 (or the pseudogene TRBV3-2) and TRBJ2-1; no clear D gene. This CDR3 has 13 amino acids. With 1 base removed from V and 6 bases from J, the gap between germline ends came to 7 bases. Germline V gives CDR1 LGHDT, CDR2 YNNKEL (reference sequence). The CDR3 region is CASSQVGGNEQFF. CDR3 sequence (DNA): TGTGCCAGCAGCCAAGTTGGCGGCAATGAGCAGTTCTTC.

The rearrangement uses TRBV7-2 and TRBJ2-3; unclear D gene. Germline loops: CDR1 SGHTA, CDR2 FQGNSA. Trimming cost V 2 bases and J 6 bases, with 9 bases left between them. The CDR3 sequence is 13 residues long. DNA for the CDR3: TGTGCCAGCAGCTTATACGGTTTTGATACGCAGTATTTT. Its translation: CASSLYGFDTQYF.

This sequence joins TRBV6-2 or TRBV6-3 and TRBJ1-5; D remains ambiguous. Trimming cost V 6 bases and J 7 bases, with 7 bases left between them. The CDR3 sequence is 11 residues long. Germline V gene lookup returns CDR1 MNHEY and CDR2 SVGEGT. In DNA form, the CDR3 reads TGTGCCAGCAGCGACGGGCAGCCCCAGCATTTT. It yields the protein CASSDGQPQHF.

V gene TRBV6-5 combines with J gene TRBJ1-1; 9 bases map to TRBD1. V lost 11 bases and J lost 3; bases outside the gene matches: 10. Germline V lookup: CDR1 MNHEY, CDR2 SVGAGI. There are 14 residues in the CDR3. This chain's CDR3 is CALRTGQGHTEAFF. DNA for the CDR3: TGTGCCCTTCGAACGGGACAGGGTCACACTGAAGCTTTCTTT.

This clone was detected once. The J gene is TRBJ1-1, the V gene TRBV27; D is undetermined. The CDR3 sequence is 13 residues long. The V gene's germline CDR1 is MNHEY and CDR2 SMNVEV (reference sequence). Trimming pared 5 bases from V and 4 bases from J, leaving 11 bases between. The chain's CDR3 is CASSARRGTEAFF. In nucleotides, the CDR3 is TGTGCCAGCAGTGCTCGGAGAGGCACTGAAGCTTTCTTT.

CDR3 region: CAAKHRDRTYEQYF. As DNA, the CDR3 is TGTGCCGCCAAGCACCGGGACAGGACCTACGAGCAGTACTTC. This chain joins TRBV6-5 and TRBJ2-7, with 8 bases identical to TRBD1. The CDR3 covers 14 residues. Trimming took 11 bases from V and 2 from J; bases not matched to a gene: 11. The germline gives CDR1 MNHEY, CDR2 SVGAGI.